The clone carrying this T cell receptor beta chain was found a few times. The sample belongs to a study of control samples from healthy donors and cancer patients. The table came from immunoSEQ multiplex PCR; TCRdb's copy has only in-frame clones and leaves some out. Of about 67,000 clones in the sample, approximately 89% were seen once. The CDR3 runs to 15 residues. V was shortened by 0 bases and J by 6 bases, with 13 bases between the two germline ends. Per germline, CDR1 SGHRS and CDR2 YFSETQ. This rearrangement joins TRBV5-1 to TRBJ1-5, with D perhaps TRBD1 (6 bases). This receptor was identified in a woman in her forties or fifties with head and neck cancer. Sequencing used PBMCs. The CDR3 DNA is TGCGCCAGCAGCTTGGAGGGGGGGTCGGTTCAGCCCCAGCATTTT. Encoded protein: CASSLEGGSVQPQHF.